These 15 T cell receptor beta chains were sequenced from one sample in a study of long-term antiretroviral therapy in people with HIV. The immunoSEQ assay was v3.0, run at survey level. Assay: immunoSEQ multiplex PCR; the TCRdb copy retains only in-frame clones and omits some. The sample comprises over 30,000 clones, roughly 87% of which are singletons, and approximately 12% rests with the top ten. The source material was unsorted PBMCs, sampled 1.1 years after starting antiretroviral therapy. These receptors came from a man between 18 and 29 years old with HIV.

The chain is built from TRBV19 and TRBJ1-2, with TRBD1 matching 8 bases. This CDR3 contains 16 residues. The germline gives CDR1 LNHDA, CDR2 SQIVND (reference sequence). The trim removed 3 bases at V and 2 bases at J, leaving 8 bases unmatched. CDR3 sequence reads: CASSMWGQAGNYGYTF. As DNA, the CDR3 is TGTGCCAGTAGTATGTGGGGACAGGCCGGGAACTATGGCTACACCTTC.

CDR3 sequence (DNA): TGTGCCAGCAGTTACTCCGGGACTCTGACTGAAGCTTTCTTT. Protein product: CASSYSGTLTEAFF. V is TRBV6-5 and J is TRBJ1-1; D is possibly TRBD1 (5 bases). The CDR3 spans 14 residues. Germline assignment: CDR1 MNHEY and CDR2 SVGAGI. V was pared by 0 bases and J by 5 bases, with 10 bases between.

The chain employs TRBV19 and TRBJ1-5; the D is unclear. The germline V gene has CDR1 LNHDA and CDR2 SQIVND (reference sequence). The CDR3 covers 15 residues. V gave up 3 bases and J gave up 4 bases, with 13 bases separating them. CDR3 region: CASSISGSPNQPQHF. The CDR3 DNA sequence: TGTGCCAGTAGTATTTCGGGCAGCCCTAATCAGCCCCAGCATTTT.

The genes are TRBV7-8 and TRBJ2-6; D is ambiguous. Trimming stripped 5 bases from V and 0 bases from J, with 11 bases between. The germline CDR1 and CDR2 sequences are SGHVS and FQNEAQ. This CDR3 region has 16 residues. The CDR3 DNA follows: TGTGCCAGCAGCCGGCCGGTCAGCTCTGGGGCCAACGTCCTGACTTTC. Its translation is CASSRPVSSGANVLTF.

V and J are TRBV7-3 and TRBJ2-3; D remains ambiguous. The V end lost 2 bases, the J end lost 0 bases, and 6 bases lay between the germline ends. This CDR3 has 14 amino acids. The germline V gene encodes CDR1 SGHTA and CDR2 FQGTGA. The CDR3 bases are TGTGCCAGCAGCTTATGGACCAGCACAGATACGCAGTATTTT. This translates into CASSLWTSTDTQYF.

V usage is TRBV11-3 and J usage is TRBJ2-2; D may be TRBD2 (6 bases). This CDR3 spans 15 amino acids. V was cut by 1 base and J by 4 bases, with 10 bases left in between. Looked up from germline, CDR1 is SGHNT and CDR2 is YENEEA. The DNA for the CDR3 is TGTGCCAGCAGCTTAGGCGGGGCTAGCACCGGGGAGCTGTTTTTT. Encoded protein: CASSLGGASTGELFF.

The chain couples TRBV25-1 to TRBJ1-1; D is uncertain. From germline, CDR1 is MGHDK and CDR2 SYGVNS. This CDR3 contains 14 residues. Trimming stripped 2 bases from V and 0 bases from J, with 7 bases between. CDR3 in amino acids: CASSEDPVNTEAFF. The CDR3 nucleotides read TGTGCCAGCAGTGAAGACCCAGTGAACACTGAAGCTTTCTTT.

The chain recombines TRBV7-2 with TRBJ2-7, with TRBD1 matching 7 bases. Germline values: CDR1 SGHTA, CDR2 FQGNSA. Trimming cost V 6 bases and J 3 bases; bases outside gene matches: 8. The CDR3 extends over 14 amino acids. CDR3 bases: TGTGCCAGCAGGATGGGGGACAGCATCTACGAGCAGTACTTC. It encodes CASRMGDSIYEQYF.

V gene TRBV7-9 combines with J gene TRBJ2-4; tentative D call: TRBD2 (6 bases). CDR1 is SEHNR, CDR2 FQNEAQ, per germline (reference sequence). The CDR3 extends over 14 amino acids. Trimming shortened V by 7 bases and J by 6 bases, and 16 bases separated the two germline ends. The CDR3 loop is CASTMGREANIQYF. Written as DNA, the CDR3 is TGTGCCAGCACCATGGGCAGGGAGGCAAACATTCAGTACTTC. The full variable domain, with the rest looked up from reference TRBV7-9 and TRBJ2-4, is DTGVSQNPRHKITKRGQNVTFRCDPISEHNRLYWYRQTLGQGPEFLTYFQNEAQLEKSRLLSDRFSAERPKGSFSTLEIQRTEQGDSAMYLCASTMGREANIQYFGAGTRLSVL.

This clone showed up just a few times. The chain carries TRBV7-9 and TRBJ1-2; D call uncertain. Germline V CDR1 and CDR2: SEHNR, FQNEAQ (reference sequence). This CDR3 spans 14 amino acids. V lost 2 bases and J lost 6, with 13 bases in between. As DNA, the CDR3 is TGTGCCAGCAGCTTACAACAGACCGCCGATGGCTACACCTTC. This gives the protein CASSLQQTADGYTF.

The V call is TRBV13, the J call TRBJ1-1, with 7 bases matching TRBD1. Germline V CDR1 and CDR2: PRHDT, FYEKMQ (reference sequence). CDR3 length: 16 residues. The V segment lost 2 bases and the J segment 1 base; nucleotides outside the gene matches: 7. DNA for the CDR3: TGTGCCAGCAGCTTAAGCGAGGGGGCGCCGAACACTGAAGCTTTCTTT. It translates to CASSLSEGAPNTEAFF.

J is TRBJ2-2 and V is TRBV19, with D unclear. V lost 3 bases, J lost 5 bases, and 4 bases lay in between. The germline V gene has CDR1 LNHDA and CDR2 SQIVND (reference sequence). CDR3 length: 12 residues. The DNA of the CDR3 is TGTGCCAGTAGTATTAGGACCGGGGAGCTGTTTTTT. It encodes CASSIRTGELFF.

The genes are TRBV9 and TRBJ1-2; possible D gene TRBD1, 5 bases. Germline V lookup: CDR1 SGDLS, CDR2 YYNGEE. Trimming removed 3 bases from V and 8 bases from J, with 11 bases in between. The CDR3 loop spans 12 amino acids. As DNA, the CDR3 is TGTGCCAGCAGCGAAAGGGGTTACGGCTACACCTTC. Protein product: CASSERGYGYTF. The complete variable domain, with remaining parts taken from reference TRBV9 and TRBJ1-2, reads DSGVTQTPKHLITATGQRVTLRCSPRSGDLSVYWYQQSLDQGLQFLIQYYNGEERAKGNILERFSAQQFPDLHSELNLSSLELGDSALYFCASSERGYGYTFGSGTRLTVV.

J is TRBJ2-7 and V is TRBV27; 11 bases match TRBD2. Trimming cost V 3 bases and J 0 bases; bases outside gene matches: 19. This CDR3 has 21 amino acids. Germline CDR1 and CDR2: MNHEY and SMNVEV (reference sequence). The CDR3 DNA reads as TGTGCCAGCAGTTTTGCCGTTAGCGGGAGGGCCTCCTGGAACGGCTCCTACGAGCAGTACTTC. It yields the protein CASSFAVSGRASWNGSYEQYF.

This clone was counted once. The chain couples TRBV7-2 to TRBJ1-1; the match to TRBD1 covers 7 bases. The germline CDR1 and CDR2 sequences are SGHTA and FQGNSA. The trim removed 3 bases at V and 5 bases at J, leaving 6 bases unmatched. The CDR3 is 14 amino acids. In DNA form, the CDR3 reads TGTGCCAGCAGCTTGGCAGGGGGTCGGACTGAAGCTTTCTTT. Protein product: CASSLAGGRTEAFF.